Sequencing of this T cell receptor (beta chain) was carried out in a study of prognosis after radiotherapy for stage I lung cancer. The trim removed 2 bases at V and 13 bases at J, leaving 10 bases unmatched. The CDR3 is 14 amino acids. CDR1 DFQATT and CDR2 SNEGSKA come from the germline V gene (reference sequence). With two-round multiplex PCR, TCR beta CDR3 sequences were amplified from genomic DNA. Primers specific to each TRBV and TRBJ gene were used in first-round PCR. TCRdb independently ran MiXCR on the multiplex PCR reads; one entry per CDR3 protein. The repertoire consists of around 30,000 distinct CDR3 sequences, with less than 40% occurring once and the leading ten covering 12%. Study results and limitations: In patients with versus without metastases, TRBV and TRBJ gene usage reportedly differed.

This clonotype was seen many times. The target antigen is unknown. A much larger clone lies a single base off, so this may be a read error. The source of this sequence is a donor aged 50 or older with non-small cell lung cancer. Specimen: PBMCs, collected before or after stereotactic body radiation therapy (not recorded which). The chain recombines TRBV20-1 with TRBJ2-1; 11 nucleotides align to TRBD2. In DNA, the CDR3 is TGCAGTGCTAGACCCGTGACTAGCGGGAATAAACAGTTCTTC. This sequence encodes CSARPVTSGNKQFF.